The clone carrying this TCR beta chain has just a few counts. Assay: immunoSEQ multiplex PCR; the TCRdb copy retains only in-frame clones and omits some. The sample yields about 250,000 clones, approximately 85% seen once. The data were taken from a study of blood T cell repertoires in COVID-19. Study overall: Some COVID-19 samples were acute and others convalescent; all came from the United States, Italy and Spain.

Researchers sorted participants into cohorts using their self-reported clinical history. CDR1 is KGHSH, CDR2 LQKENI, per germline. There are 14 residues in the CDR3. The germline V and J ends were trimmed by 0 bases and 3 bases, with 8 bases remaining between them. The chain carries TRBV18 and TRBJ1-2; D uncertain. This clonotype was sampled from a woman aged 45-65 years with acute COVID-19. The specimen sequenced was PBMCs or T cells enriched from blood (not recorded which). The CDR3: CASSPPGRDYGYTF. The DNA for the CDR3 is TGTGCCAGCTCACCACCCGGGAGGGACTATGGCTACACCTTC.